This entry features one T cell receptor beta chain sequence. The antigen remains unidentified. The run of the v3.0 immunoSEQ assay was at survey level. The repertoire was sequenced with immunoSEQ multiplex PCR; TCRdb's copy has only in-frame clones and lacks some. The sample lists over 25,000 clones; about 84% were seen once. These data come from a study of long-term antiretroviral therapy in people with HIV. Germline assignment: CDR1 MNHEY and CDR2 SVGAGI. The germline V and J ends were trimmed by 2 bases and 2 bases, with 6 bases remaining between them. The CDR3 loop spans 13 amino acids. General observations from the study: Pre-ART expanded clones dominated the repertoire at every time point.

The sequence derives from a young man with HIV. Material: unsorted PBMCs, obtained 0.8 years before starting antiretroviral therapy. The chain combines TRBV6-5 with TRBJ1-2, with D possibly being TRBD1 (5 bases). The CDR3 DNA follows: TGTGCCAGCAGTTACGGGGGGAACTATGGCTACACCTTC. This sequence encodes CASSYGGNYGYTF.